This T cell receptor (beta chain) is drawn from a study of STAT5B mutations in CD4+ large granular lymphocyte leukemia. The CDR3 is 14 residues long. Trimming at V came to 6 bases and at J to 3 bases, leaving 4 bases not matched to a gene. The germline CDR1 and CDR2 sequences are MNHEY and SMNVEV (reference sequence). The assay was run at survey level. Original analysis: A productive frequency of 2.59 x 10-5 was the lowest detectable. Data came from immunoSEQ multiplex PCR; TCRdb stores just in-frame clones and leaves some out. V, J and clone size derive from that table, while D and trimming were established from the DNA sequence. The sample carries 30,000 to 40,000 clones, approximately 89% recorded once. Turning to this clone: Its antigen remains unknown.

Findings and caveats of the study: 8/27 top patient clones versus 2/35 control clones were TRBV06-family. CD4-sorted patient repertoires seemed more clonal than healthy CD4+ repertoires.

The sequenced sample was CD4+ T cells from blood buffy coats. V is TRBV27 and J is TRBJ1-5; TRBD1 matches at 8 bases. The sequence was collected from a human donor in good health. In DNA, the CDR3 is TGTGCCAGCAGCCCGGACAGGGACAATCAGCCCCAGCATTTT. The encoded protein is CASSPDRDNQPQHF.